Below are 12 T cell receptor beta chains sequenced from a single sample in a study of cytomegalovirus exposure and HLA in healthy donors. In the PCR, 60 Vbeta and 13 Jbeta primers were used. Profiling relied on immunoSEQ multiplex PCR, and the TCRdb table lists in-frame clones only, not all of them. Altogether approximately 140,000 clones are present, roughly two thirds being singletons, with the ten largest covering about an eighth. Sequencing was carried out using PBMCs. The receptor source for this set is a human donor in good health.

The chain carries TRBV5-1 and TRBJ1-5; possible D gene TRBD1, 6 bases. Per germline, CDR1 SGHRS and CDR2 YFSETQ. V lost 4 bases, J lost 2 bases, and 10 bases lay in between. This CDR3 contains 14 residues. CDR3 protein: CASSPRGGNQPQHF. The CDR3 DNA reads as TGCGCCAGCAGCCCCAGGGGAGGCAATCAGCCCCAGCATTTT.

The chain has TRBV4-1 and TRBJ2-1, with D maybe TRBD2 (5 bases). Trimming left V 1 base short and J 5 bases short, with 9 bases between. This CDR3 is built from 14 residues. Germline V gene data show CDR1 as MGHRA and CDR2 as YSYEKL. The CDR3 DNA is TGCGCCAGCAGCCAAGTAGGAGGCCACAATGAGCAGTTCTTC. As protein: CASSQVGGHNEQFF.

V usage is TRBV28 and J usage is TRBJ2-3; TRBD2 agrees at 10 bases. Germline V gene data show CDR1 as MDHEN and CDR2 as SYDVKM. J gave up 5 bases and V 5 bases, and 7 bases lay outside the gene matches. This CDR3 has 15 residues. The CDR3: CASSTTAGGIDTQYF. Written as DNA, the CDR3 is TGTGCCAGCAGTACCACAGCGGGGGGGATAGATACGCAGTATTTT.

The J gene is TRBJ2-5, the V gene TRBV7-9; D is possibly TRBD2 (5 bases). V gave up 8 bases and J gave up 5 bases, with 18 bases separating them. CDR1 is SEHNR and CDR2 is FQNEAQ in the germline V gene (reference sequence). CDR3 length equals 14 residues. CDR3 sequence (DNA): TGTGCCAGCTCAGCGGTAGTCGGGCTGGAGACCCAGTACTTC. Its protein is CASSAVVGLETQYF.

This chain joins TRBV7-9 and TRBJ2-1; 12 nucleotides match TRBD2. The CDR3 extends over 18 amino acids. The germline CDR1 and CDR2 sequences are SEHNR and FQNEAQ (reference sequence). V was pared by 5 bases and J by 0 bases, with 8 bases of the junction left unmatched. CDR3 protein: CASSKLAGGPSSYNEQFF. CDR3 coding DNA: TGTGCCAGCAGCAAACTAGCGGGGGGACCTAGCTCCTACAATGAGCAGTTCTTC.

This clone was detected only a few times. The rearrangement links TRBV19 to TRBJ1-2, with D possibly matching TRBD1 (6 bases). Trimming took off 8 bases at V and 4 bases at J, with 17 bases between the two ends. From germline, CDR1 is LNHDA and CDR2 SQIVND (reference sequence). The CDR3 has 14 residues. DNA of the CDR3: TGTGCCAGTCTACTACAGGGAAGAGGCTATGGCTACACCTTC. This sequence encodes CASLLQGRGYGYTF.

The chain uses TRBV15 and TRBJ1-2; TRBD1 aligns across 10 bases. Looked up from germline, CDR1 is LNHNV and CDR2 is YYDKDF (reference sequence). The V gene end was trimmed by 3 bases and the J gene end by 3 bases; junction bases not matched to a gene: 1. CDR3 size: 14 residues. The CDR3 nucleotides are TGTGCCACCAGCAGTGGGACAGGGGACTATGGCTACACCTTC. Its translation is CATSSGTGDYGYTF.

The V call is TRBV18, the J call TRBJ2-7; a weak D match, TRBD2 (6 bases). Germline CDR1 KGHSH, CDR2 LQKENI. The CDR3 is made up of 14 amino acids. Trimming removed 0 bases from V and 5 bases from J, with 11 bases in between. The CDR3 bases are TGTGCCAGCTCACCACCCACTAGCTTCCACGAGCAGTACTTC. Its protein is CASSPPTSFHEQYF.

The gene calls are TRBV5-1 and TRBJ1-2; 9 bases map to TRBD1. The CDR3 runs 15 residues. V shed 4 bases, J shed 1 base, and the junction held 5 bases outside the gene matches. The germline gives CDR1 SGHRS, CDR2 YFSETQ. CDR3 loop: CASSTGQGINYGYTF. The CDR3 nucleotides read TGCGCCAGCAGCACGGGACAGGGTATTAACTATGGCTACACCTTC.

The chain carries TRBV4-1 and TRBJ2-1; D is unclear. The CDR3 extends over 16 amino acids. V lost 4 bases and J 0 bases, leaving 13 bases between the germline ends. The V gene's germline CDR1 is MGHRA and CDR2 YSYEKL. CDR3 sequence: CASSLKTIFSYNEQFF. In DNA form, the CDR3 reads TGCGCCAGCAGCCTAAAAACTATTTTCTCCTACAATGAGCAGTTCTTC.

The V and J genes are TRBV5-3 and TRBJ1-5; 8 nucleotides match TRBD1. TRBV5-3 carries the ORF label, with uncertain function. CDR3 size: 16 residues. After removal of 3 bases from V and 5 bases from J, the junction contained 10 bases not matched to a gene. CDR3 region: CARSSMDRAEDQPQHF. Here the CDR3 DNA reads TGTGCCAGAAGCTCAATGGACAGGGCCGAGGATCAGCCCCAGCATTTT.

This sequence joins TRBV5-1 and TRBJ2-1; TRBD2 matches 7 bases. From germline, CDR1 is SGHRS and CDR2 YFSETQ. CDR3 length: 15 residues. V gave up 3 bases and J gave up 5 bases; unmatched junction bases: 8. The CDR3 reads CASSYGGGLNNEQFF. Here the CDR3 DNA reads TGCGCCAGCAGCTATGGGGGGGGACTGAACAATGAGCAGTTCTTC.